What follows describes a single TCR beta chain. This sample stems from a study of blood T cell repertoires in COVID-19. Across the study: Some COVID-19 samples were acute and others convalescent; all came from the United States, Italy and Spain. Sample material is recorded as cDNA or gDNA derived from T cells, B-cell-depleted T cells, or PBMCs.

Trimming cost V 6 bases and J 1 base, with 15 bases left between them. CDR1 KGHDR and CDR2 SFDVKD come from the germline V gene. This CDR3 spans 15 amino acids. Original methodology: The authors estimated nucleated cell counts from reference gene primer amplification. Measured with immunoSEQ multiplex PCR; TCRdb has only the in-frame clones, and not every one. V, J and clone size are those of that table, while D and trimming were read from the DNA. The sample has just under 150,000 clones, approximately 90% seen once. This clonotype was sampled from a woman aged 50 to 65 with acute or convalescent COVID-19. The source material was peripheral blood. The rearrangement uses TRBV24-1 and TRBJ2-7; a weak D match, TRBD1 (6 bases). The DNA of the CDR3 is TGTGCCACCAGTCCTACCGGGACATCATCCTACGAGCAGTACTTC. Encoded protein: CATSPTGTSSYEQYF.